This TCR beta chain was profiled in a study of T cells in Graves' hyperthyroidism and ophthalmopathy. V shed 0 bases and J 5 bases; nucleotides not matched to a gene: 9. Germline values: CDR1 LGHNA, CDR2 YSLEER. The CDR3 consists of 17 residues. The source material, RNA transcripts, was used to amplify TCR beta CDR3 regions. With the HTBI primer set, the TCR CDR3 went through a first round of RT-PCR. From the multiplex PCR reads, TCRdb called clonotypes with MiXCR, one entry per CDR3 protein. The data hold about 290,000 distinct CDR3 sequences, with 10% to 15% observed a single time. Only a few counts were recorded for this clonotype.

This receptor was obtained from a woman in her twenties or thirties with Graves' hyperthyroidism that later progressed to Graves' ophthalmopathy. This rearrangement joins TRBV4-3 to TRBJ2-2; 7 nucleotides match TRBD2. The source material was blood. The CDR3 sequence: CASSQEARTRSTGELFF. CDR3 bases: TGCGCCAGCAGCCAAGAGGCTCGGACTAGATCTACCGGGGAGCTGTTTTTT.